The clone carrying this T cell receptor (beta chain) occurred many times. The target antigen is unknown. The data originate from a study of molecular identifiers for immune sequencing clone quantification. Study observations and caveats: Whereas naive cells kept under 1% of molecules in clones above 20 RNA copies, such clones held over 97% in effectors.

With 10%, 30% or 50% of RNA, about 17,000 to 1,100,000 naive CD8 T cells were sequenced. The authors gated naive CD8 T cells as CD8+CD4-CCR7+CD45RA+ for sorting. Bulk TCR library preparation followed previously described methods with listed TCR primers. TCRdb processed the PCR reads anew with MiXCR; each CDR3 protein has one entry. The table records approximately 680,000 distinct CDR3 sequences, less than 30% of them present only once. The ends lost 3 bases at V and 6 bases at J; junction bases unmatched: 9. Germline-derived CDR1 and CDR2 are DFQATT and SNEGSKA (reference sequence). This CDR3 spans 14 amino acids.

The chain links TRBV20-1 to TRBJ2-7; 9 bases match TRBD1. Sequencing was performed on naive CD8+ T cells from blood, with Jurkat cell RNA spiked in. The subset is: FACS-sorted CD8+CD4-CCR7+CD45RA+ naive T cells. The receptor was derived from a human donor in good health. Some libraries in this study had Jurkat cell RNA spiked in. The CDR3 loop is CSARGTGLEGEQYF. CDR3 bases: TGCAGTGCTAGGGGGACAGGGCTCGAAGGCGAGCAGTACTTC.